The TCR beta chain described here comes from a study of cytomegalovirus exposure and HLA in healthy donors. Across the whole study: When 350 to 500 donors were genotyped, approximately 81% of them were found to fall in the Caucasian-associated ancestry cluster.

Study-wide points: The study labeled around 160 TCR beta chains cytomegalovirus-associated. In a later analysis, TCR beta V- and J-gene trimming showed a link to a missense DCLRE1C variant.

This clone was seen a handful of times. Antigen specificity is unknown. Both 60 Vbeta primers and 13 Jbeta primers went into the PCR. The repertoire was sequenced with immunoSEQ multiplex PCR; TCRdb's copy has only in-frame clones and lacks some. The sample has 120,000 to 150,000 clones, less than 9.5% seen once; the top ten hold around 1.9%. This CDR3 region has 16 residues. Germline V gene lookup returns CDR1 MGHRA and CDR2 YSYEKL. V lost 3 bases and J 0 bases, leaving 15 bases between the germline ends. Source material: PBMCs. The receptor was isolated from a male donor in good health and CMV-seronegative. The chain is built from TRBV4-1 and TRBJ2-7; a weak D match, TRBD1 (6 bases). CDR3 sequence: CASSHSRDTFSYEQYF. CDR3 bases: TGCGCCAGCAGCCACTCTCGGGACACTTTCTCCTACGAGCAGTACTTC.